This record concerns one T cell receptor beta chain sequence. Per the original methods: Amplifying reference gene primers gave estimates of nucleated cell counts. The data were produced by immunoSEQ multiplex PCR, yet TCRdb's version contains in-frame clones alone and is incomplete. That table gives V, J and clone size, and the DNA gave D and trimming. The top ten hold 9.8% of the sample, which has 150,000 to 200,000 clones, approximately 85% seen once. The data stem from a study of blood T cell repertoires in COVID-19. Study-wide background: Samples representing acute and convalescent COVID-19 were sourced from the United States, Italy and Spain. The analysed material was cDNA or gDNA that came from T cells, B-cell-depleted T cells, or PBMCs.

The V gene lost 3 bases and the J gene lost 6 bases, with 17 bases spanning the gap. CDR3 length: 16 amino acids. Germline V lookup: CDR1 SGHTA, CDR2 FQGTGA. This sequence was found in a woman aged 80 or older with acute or convalescent COVID-19. V and J are TRBV7-3 and TRBJ2-2; a weak D match, TRBD1 (7 bases). The sequenced material came from peripheral blood. In DNA, the CDR3 is TGTGCCAGCAGCTTTTACGGAGGGGGCGAAGCCGGGGAGCTGTTTTTT. It translates to CASSFYGGGEAGELFF.